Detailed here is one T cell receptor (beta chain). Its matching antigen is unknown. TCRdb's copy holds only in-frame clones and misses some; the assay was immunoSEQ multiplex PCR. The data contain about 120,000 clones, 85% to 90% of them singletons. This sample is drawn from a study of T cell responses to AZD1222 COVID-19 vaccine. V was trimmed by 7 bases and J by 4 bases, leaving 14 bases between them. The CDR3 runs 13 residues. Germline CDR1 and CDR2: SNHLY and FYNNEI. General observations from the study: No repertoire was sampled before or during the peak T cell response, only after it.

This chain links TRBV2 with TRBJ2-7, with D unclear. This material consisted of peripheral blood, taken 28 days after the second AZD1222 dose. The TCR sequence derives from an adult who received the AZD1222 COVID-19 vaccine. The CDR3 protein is CASTRQVQYEQYF. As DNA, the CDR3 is TGTGCCAGCACGAGGCAGGTTCAATACGAGCAGTACTTC.